This entry concerns a single TCR beta chain. Germline V CDR1 and CDR2: SGHTA, FQGTGA. The CDR3 is 14 amino acids. V lost 3 bases and J 3 bases, leaving 10 bases between the germline ends. This sample was included in a study of cytomegalovirus exposure and HLA in healthy donors. Study-level information: Approximately 180 million T cells yielded roughly 120 million unique TCR beta sequences, as an earlier analysis found.

PCR primers comprised 60 Vbeta and 13 Jbeta primers. The protocol was immunoSEQ multiplex PCR, while the TCRdb copy is restricted to in-frame clones and leaves out a portion. Recorded for this sample: about 140,000 clones. What was sequenced was PBMCs. This rearrangement joins TRBV7-3 to TRBJ2-3, with a tentative D call TRBD1 (5 bases). This sequence originates from a man aged 35 to 55 in good health and CMV-seronegative. CDR3: CASSFTGSTDTQYF. Written as DNA, the CDR3 is TGTGCCAGCAGCTTCACAGGTAGTACAGATACGCAGTATTTT. Full variable domain (remainder filled in from reference TRBV7-3 and TRBJ2-3): GAGVSQTPSNKVTEKGKYVELRCDPISGHTALYWYRQSLGQGPEFLIYFQGTGAADDSGLPNDRFFAVRPEGSVSTLKIQRTERGDSAVYLCASSFTGSTDTQYFGPGTRLTVL.